The entry below describes one T cell receptor (beta chain). The repertoire was sequenced with immunoSEQ multiplex PCR; TCRdb's copy has only in-frame clones and lacks some. Here the sample spans 150,000 to 180,000 clones, 93% being singletons. The sample comes from a study of control samples from healthy donors and cancer patients. Germline lookup yields CDR1 KGHDR and CDR2 SFDVKD. V was clipped by 2 bases and J by 3 bases, with 10 bases between them. CDR3 length equals 15 residues. The sequence derives from a man aged 45-65 years in good health. What was sequenced was blood. The rearrangement joins TRBV24-1 to TRBJ1-5; D is undetermined. The CDR3, as DNA: TGTGCCACCAGTGATTCCCAAATATTCAATCAGCCCCAGCATTTT. Its protein product is CATSDSQIFNQPQHF.